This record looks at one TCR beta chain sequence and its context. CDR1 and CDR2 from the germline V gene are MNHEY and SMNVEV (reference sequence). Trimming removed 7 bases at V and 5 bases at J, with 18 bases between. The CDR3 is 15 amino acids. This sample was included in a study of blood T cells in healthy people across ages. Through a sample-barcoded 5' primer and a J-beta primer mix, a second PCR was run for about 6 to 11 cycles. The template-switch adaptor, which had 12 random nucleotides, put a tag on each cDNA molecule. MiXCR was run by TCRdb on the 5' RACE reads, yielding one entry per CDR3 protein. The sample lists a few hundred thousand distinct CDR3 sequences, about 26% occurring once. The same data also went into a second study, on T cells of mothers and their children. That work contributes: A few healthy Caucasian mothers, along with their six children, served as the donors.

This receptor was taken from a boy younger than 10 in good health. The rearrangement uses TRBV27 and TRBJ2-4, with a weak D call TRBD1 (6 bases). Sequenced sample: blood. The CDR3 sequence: CASMDSTGLQNIQYF. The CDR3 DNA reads TGTGCCAGCATGGACAGTACGGGGTTACAAAACATTCAGTACTTC.